The sequence of this T cell receptor (beta chain) was determined in a study of Ad26.COV2.S vaccination and SARS-CoV-2 variants. Treatment indicated: over 15 received Ad26.COV2.S at low or high dose, single or two shots; 5 received placebo; per-sample allocation not given. Samples were taken on day 63 after the first vaccine or placebo injection. Method: immunoSEQ multiplex PCR; TCRdb's copy keeps in-frame clones and lacks some. The sample yields a few hundred thousand clones, over 80% seen once. Of note for this clone: This same CDR3 is encoded by further DNA sequences in the sample.

The germline V gene encodes CDR1 KGHSH and CDR2 LQKENI. The CDR3 sequence is 14 residues long. Trimming left V 2 bases short and J 0 bases short, with 4 bases between. The rearrangement links TRBV18 to TRBJ2-2; D call uncertain. The TCR comes from a person aged 18-65 years who received the Ad26.COV2.S COVID-19 vaccine or a placebo. Specimen: peripheral blood, collected in a trial of Ad26.COV2.S vaccine versus placebo. DNA of the CDR3: TGTGCCAGCTCACCAGGCGCGAACACCGGGGAGCTGTTTTTT. This sequence encodes CASSPGANTGELFF. Drawing the rest from reference TRBV18 and TRBJ2-2, the complete variable domain is NAGVMQNPRHLVRRRGQEARLRCSPMKGHSHVYWYRQLPEEGLKFMVYLQKENIIDESGMPKERFSAEFPKEGPSILRIQQVVRGDSAAYFCASSPGANTGELFFGEGSRLTVL.